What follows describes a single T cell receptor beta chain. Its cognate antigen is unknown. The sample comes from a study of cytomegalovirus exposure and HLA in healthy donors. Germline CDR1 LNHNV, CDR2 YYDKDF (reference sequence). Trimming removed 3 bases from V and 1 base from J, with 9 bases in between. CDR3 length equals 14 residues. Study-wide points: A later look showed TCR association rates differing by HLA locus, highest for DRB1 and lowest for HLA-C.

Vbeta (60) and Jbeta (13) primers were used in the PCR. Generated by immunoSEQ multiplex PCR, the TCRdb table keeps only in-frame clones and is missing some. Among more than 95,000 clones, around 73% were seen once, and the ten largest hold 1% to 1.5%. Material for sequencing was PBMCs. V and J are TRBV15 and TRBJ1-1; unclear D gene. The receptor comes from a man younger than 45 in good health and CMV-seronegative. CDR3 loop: CATSRREGNTEAFF. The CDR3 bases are TGTGCCACCAGCAGGCGGGAGGGGAACACTGAAGCTTTCTTT.